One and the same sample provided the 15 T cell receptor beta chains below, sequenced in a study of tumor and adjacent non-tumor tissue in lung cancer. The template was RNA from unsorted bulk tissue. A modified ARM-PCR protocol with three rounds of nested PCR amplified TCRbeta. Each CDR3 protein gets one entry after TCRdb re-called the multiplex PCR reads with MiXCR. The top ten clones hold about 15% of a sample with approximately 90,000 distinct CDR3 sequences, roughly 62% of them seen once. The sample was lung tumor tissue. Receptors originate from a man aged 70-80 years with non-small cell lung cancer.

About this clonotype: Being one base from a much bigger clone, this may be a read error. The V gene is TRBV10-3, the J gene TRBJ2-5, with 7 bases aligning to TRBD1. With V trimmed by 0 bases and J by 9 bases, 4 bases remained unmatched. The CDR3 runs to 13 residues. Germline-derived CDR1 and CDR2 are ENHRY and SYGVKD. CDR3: CAISESGQSAQYF. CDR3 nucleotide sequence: TGTGCCATCAGTGAGTCGGGACAGTCGGCCCAGTACTTC.

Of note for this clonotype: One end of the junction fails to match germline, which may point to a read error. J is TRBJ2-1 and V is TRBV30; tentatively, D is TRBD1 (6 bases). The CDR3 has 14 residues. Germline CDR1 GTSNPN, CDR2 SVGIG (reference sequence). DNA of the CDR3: TGTGCCTGGACTGATAGGGGGTCCTACAATGGGCAGTTCTTC. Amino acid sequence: CAWTDRGSYNGQFF.

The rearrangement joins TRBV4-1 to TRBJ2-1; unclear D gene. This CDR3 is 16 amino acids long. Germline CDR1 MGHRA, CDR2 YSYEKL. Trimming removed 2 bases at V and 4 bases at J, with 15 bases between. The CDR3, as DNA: TGCGCCAGCAGCCAACATGTTAGTCCCTATTACAATGAGCAGTTCTTC. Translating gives CASSQHVSPYYNEQFF.

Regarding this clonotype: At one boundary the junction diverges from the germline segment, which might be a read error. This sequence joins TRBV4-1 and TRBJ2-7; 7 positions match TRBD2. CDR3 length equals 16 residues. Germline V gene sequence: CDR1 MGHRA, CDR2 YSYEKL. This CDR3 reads CASNQDRVAGYHEQHF. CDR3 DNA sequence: TGCGCCAGCAACCAAGATCGGGTAGCGGGCTACCACGAGCAGCACTTC.

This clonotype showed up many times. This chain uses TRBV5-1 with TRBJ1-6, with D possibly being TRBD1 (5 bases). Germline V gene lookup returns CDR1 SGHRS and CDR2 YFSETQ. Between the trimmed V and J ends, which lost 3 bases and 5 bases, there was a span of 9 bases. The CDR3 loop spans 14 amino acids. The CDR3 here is CASSSGRDNSPLHF. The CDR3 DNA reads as TGCGCCAGCAGCTCGGGACGGGATAATTCACCCCTCCACTTT. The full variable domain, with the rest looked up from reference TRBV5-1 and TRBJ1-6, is KAGVTQTPRYLIKTRGQQVTLSCSPISGHRSVSWYQQTPGQGLQFLFEYFSETQRNKGNFPGRFSGRQFSNSRSEMNVSTLELGDSALYLCASSSGRDNSPLHFGNGTRLTVT.

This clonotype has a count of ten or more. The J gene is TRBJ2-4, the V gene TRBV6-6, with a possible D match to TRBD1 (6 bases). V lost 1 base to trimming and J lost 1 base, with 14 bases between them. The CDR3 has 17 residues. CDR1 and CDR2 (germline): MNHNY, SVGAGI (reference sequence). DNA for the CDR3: TGTGCCAGCAGTTACTTCCAAGGGGGAAGGGCCAAAAACATTCAGTACTTC. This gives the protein CASSYFQGGRAKNIQYF.

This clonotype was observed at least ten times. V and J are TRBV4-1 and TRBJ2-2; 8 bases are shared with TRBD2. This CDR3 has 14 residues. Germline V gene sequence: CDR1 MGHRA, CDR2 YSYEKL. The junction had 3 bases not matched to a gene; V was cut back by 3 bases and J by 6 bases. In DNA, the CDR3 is TGCGCCAGCAGCCAGGAGGGACTAGCCGGGGAGCTGTTTTTT. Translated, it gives CASSQEGLAGELFF.

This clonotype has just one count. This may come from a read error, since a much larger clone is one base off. The DNA for the CDR3 is TGTGCCAGCAGCTCCTCCGGGTATCAGCCCCGGCATTTT. As protein: CASSSSGYQPRHF. The rearrangement links TRBV7-8 to TRBJ1-5, with no clear D. Germline CDR1 is SGHVS and CDR2 is FQNEAQ. The CDR3 has 13 amino acids.

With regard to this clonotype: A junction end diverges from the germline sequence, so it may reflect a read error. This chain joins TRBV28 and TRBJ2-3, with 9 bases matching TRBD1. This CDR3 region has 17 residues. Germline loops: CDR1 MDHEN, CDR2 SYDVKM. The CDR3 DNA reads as TGTGCCAGCAGTTTAGACACAGGGGGCGCTGGCACAGATGCGCAGTATTTT. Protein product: CASSLDTGGAGTDAQYF.

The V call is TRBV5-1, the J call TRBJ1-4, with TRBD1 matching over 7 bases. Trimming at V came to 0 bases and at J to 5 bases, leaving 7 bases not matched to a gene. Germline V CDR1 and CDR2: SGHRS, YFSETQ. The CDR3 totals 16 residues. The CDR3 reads CASSLDQGTENEKLFF. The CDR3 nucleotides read TGCGCCAGCAGCTTGGACCAGGGGACAGAGAATGAAAAACTGTTTTTT.

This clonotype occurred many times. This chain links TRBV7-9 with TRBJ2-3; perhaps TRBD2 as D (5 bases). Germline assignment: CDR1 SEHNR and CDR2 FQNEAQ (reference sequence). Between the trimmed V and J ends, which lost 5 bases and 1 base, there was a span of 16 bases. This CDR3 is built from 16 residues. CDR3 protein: CASSPGEASRTDTQYF. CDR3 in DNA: TGTGCCAGCAGCCCCGGGGAAGCATCCCGCACAGATACGCAGTATTTT.

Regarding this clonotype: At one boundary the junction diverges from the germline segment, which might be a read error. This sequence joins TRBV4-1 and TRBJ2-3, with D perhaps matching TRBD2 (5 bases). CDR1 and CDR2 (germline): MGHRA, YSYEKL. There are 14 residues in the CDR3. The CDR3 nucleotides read TGCGCCAGCATCCAAGGCCTAGCAGGAAATACGCAGTATTTT. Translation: CASIQGLAGNTQYF.

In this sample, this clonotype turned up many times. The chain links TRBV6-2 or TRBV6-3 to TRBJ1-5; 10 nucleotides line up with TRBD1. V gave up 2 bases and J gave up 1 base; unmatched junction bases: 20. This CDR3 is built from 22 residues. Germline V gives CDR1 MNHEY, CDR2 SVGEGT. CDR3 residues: CASSYARDRGTTKEWSNQPQHF. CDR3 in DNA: TGTGCCAGCAGTTACGCCCGGGACAGGGGAACGACGAAAGAGTGGAGCAATCAGCCCCAGCATTTT.

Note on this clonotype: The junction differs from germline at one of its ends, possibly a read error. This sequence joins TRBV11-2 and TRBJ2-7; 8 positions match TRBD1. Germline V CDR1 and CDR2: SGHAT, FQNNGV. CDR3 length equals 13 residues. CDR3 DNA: TGTGCTAGCAGCCCGGACAGGGAACCCGAGCAGTACTTC. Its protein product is CASSPDREPEQYF. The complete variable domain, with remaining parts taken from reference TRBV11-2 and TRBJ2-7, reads EAGVAQSPRYKIIEKRQSVAFWCNPISGHATLYWYQQILGQGPKLLIQFQNNGVVDDSQLPKDRFSAERLKGVDSTLKIQPAKLEDSAVYLCASSPDREPEQYFGPGTRLTVT.

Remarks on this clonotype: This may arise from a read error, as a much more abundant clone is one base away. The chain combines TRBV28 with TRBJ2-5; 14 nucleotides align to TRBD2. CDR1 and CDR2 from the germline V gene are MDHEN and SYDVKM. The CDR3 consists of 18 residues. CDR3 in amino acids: CASSQGLAGGADREIQYF. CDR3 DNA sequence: TGTGCCAGCAGTCAAGGACTAGCGGGAGGCGCAGATAGGGAGATCCAGTACTTC.